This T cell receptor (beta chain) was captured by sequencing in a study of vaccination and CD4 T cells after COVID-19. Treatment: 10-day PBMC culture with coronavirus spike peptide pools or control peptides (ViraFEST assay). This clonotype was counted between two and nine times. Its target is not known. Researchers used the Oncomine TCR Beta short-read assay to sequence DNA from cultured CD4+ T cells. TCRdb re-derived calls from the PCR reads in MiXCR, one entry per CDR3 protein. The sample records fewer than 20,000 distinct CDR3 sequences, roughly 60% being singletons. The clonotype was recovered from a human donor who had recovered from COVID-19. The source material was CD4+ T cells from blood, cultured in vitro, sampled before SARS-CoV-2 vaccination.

CDR3 DNA: TGTGCCATCAGTGCGTCCTCAGGGGAATGGGGTTATGGCTACACCTTC. It codes for CAISASSGEWGYGYTF. The rearrangement uses TRBV10-3 and TRBJ1-2; D possibly corresponds to TRBD1 (6 bases). Germline V lookup: CDR1 ENHRY, CDR2 SYGVKD. Trimming removed 4 bases at V and 5 bases at J, with 20 bases between. The CDR3 spans 16 residues.